Listed here are 23 T cell receptor beta chains from one sample, sequenced in a study of blood T cell repertoires in COVID-19. Data came from immunoSEQ multiplex PCR; TCRdb stores just in-frame clones and leaves some out. The sample shows about 35,000 clones, around 87% of them seen only once. The material sequenced was peripheral blood. The source of these receptors is an elderly man with active COVID-19.

The chain uses TRBV2 and TRBJ2-1; no reliable D call. Germline CDR1 is SNHLY and CDR2 is FYNNEI. The CDR3 is 12 amino acids. Trimming cost V 6 bases and J 3 bases, with 6 bases left between them. Here the CDR3 DNA reads TGTGCCAGCAGCGCAGACTACAATGAGCAGTTCTTC. Translating gives CASSADYNEQFF.

The sample holds one count of this clone. This chain uses TRBV5-1 with TRBJ2-1, with 10 bases aligning to TRBD1. The CDR3 has 15 residues. Germline trimming cut 5 bases from V and 8 bases from J; bases unmatched to any gene: 10. Germline assignment: CDR1 SGHRS and CDR2 YFSETQ. CDR3 residues: CASSPRQGAKDEQFF. CDR3 bases: TGCGCCAGCAGTCCCCGACAGGGGGCTAAGGATGAGCAGTTCTTC.

V gene TRBV2 combines with J gene TRBJ2-5, with D unclear. Germline V gene lookup returns CDR1 SNHLY and CDR2 FYNNEI. The CDR3 is 13 residues long. Trimming left V 7 bases short and J 2 bases short, with 11 bases between. The CDR3 sequence: CASTSENQETQYF. The DNA for the CDR3 is TGTGCCAGCACTAGTGAGAATCAAGAGACCCAGTACTTC.

The V gene is TRBV5-1, the J gene TRBJ2-5; 9 bases agree with TRBD2. The CDR3 length is 16 residues. V lost 3 bases and J lost 2; bases outside the gene matches: 8. Germline CDR1 is SGHRS and CDR2 is YFSETQ. Written as DNA, the CDR3 is TGCGCCAGCAGCTCCGTAGCGGGAGAGGGACAAGAGACCCAGTACTTC. As protein: CASSSVAGEGQETQYF.

The chain uses TRBV19 and TRBJ2-1; 9 bases are shared with TRBD2. Trimming cost V 8 bases and J 2 bases; bases outside gene matches: 10. Germline V gene sequence: CDR1 LNHDA, CDR2 SQIVND (reference sequence). The CDR3 spans 16 residues. Here the CDR3 DNA reads TGTGCCAGTTCTAGGGCTAGCGGGAAACCCTACAATGAGCAGTTCTTC. Its protein is CASSRASGKPYNEQFF.

The chain combines TRBV7-8 with TRBJ2-7; possible D gene TRBD1, 5 bases. Germline V gene lookup returns CDR1 SGHVS and CDR2 FQNEAQ. The CDR3 length is 13 residues. V dropped 5 bases and J dropped 4 bases, with 12 bases sitting between them. This chain's CDR3 is CASSTYQGYEQYF. For the CDR3, the DNA is TGTGCCAGCAGCACATATCAGGGTTACGAGCAGTACTTC.

J is TRBJ1-1 and V is TRBV4-3; tentative D call: TRBD1 (6 bases). Between the trimmed V and J ends, which lost 0 bases and 10 bases, there was a span of 18 bases. Germline V gene lookup returns CDR1 LGHNA and CDR2 YSLEER. The CDR3 extends over 15 amino acids. The CDR3 coding sequence is TGCGCCAGCAGCCAAGACCACAGCCGGGACATAAGAGCTTTCTTT. This codes for CASSQDHSRDIRAFF.

V gene TRBV24-1 combines with J gene TRBJ2-2; 7 bases line up with TRBD2. The CDR3 loop spans 17 amino acids. Germline trimming cut 1 base from V and 1 base from J; bases unmatched to any gene: 5. Germline CDR1 is KGHDR and CDR2 is SFDVKD. The CDR3 sequence is CATSDLLAGVNTGELFF. Here the CDR3 DNA reads TGTGCCACCAGTGATTTATTGGCGGGAGTGAACACCGGGGAGCTGTTTTTT.

This chain links TRBV9 with TRBJ1-2; 9 bases are a match to TRBD1. Trimming removed 1 base from V and 10 bases from J; junction bases left unmatched: 5. Germline lookup yields CDR1 SGDLS and CDR2 YYNGEE. This CDR3 spans 13 amino acids. The CDR3 sequence: CASSVPGTGSYTF. In DNA, the CDR3 is TGTGCCAGCAGCGTACCCGGGACAGGGTCCTACACCTTC.

The genes are TRBV4-3 and TRBJ2-1; D ambiguous. This CDR3 region has 15 residues. V dropped 0 bases and J dropped 1 base, with 7 bases sitting between them. Germline CDR1 reads LGHNA; CDR2 reads YSLEER. In DNA, the CDR3 is TGCGCCAGCAGCCAAGAACCTAGTTCCTACAATGAGCAGTTCTTC. This sequence encodes CASSQEPSSYNEQFF.

About this clone itself: One end of the junction varies from germline; a read error may be responsible. The CDR3 reads CASSDSRALNTEAFF. In DNA form, the CDR3 reads TGTGCCAGCAGTGACTCCAGGGCACTTAACACTGAAGCTTTCTTT. V usage is TRBV6-5 and J usage is TRBJ1-1; TRBD1 might be the D (5 bases). CDR1 is MNHEY and CDR2 is SVGAGI in the germline V gene. The CDR3 is made up of 15 amino acids.

The J gene is TRBJ2-2, the V gene TRBV4-1, with 10 bases fitting TRBD1. V lost 1 base and J lost 1; bases outside the gene matches: 6. This CDR3 has 18 amino acids. Germline V lookup: CDR1 MGHRA, CDR2 YSYEKL. The CDR3 loop reads CASSQGPDRGGNTGELFF. The CDR3 DNA follows: TGCGCCAGCAGCCAAGGCCCGGACAGGGGGGGGAACACCGGGGAGCTGTTTTTT.

This clone is labeled medium-sized (0.01 to 0.1%). The CDR3 here is CASSLGLTGGDGYTF. CDR3 DNA sequence: TGTGCCAGCAGCTTAGGTCTAACAGGGGGCGATGGCTACACCTTC. The rearrangement joins TRBV11-2 to TRBJ1-2; 9 nucleotides agree with TRBD1. This CDR3 has 15 residues. Germline V lookup: CDR1 SGHAT, CDR2 FQNNGV. Trimming removed 1 base from V and 6 bases from J; junction bases left unmatched: 6.

This rearrangement joins TRBV28 to TRBJ2-5, with a weak D call TRBD1 (6 bases). The ends were cut back, 6 bases at V and 3 bases at J, with 11 bases in the middle. Germline values: CDR1 MDHEN, CDR2 SYDVKM. The CDR3 sequence is 13 residues long. The CDR3 DNA sequence: TGTGCCAGCAGGTCGGCAGGGGAAGAGACCCAGTACTTC. Translating gives CASRSAGEETQYF. Using reference TRBV28 and TRBJ2-5 for the parts outside the CDR3, the full variable domain is DVKVTQSSRYLVKRTGEKVFLECVQDMDHENMFWYRQDPGLGLRLIYFSYDVKMKEKGDIPEGYSVSREKKERFSLILESASTNQTSMYLCASRSAGEETQYFGPGTRLLVL.

CDR3 in DNA: TGTGCCAGCAGCTTCAGACAGCCAAGCTATGGCTACACCTTC. It codes for CASSFRQPSYGYTF. The J gene is TRBJ1-2, the V gene TRBV7-2, with D tentatively TRBD1 (5 bases). The CDR3 has 14 amino acids. Deletions cut 3 bases from V and 4 bases from J, with 12 bases between. Germline V gene sequence: CDR1 SGHTA, CDR2 FQGNSA.

CDR3 amino acids: CASSLGGTNYGYTF. In nucleotides, the CDR3 is TGTGCCAGCAGCTTGGGGGGGACCAACTATGGCTACACCTTC. The chain is built from TRBV7-2 and TRBJ1-2; weak D call: TRBD1 (5 bases). Germline V lookup: CDR1 SGHTA, CDR2 FQGNSA. This CDR3 is built from 14 residues. The V gene lost 3 bases and the J gene lost 2 bases, with 10 bases spanning the gap.

The chain is built from TRBV3-1 (or the pseudogene TRBV3-2) and TRBJ2-7, with D uncertain. CDR1 is LGHDT and CDR2 is YNNKEL in the germline V gene (reference sequence). Trimming cost V 5 bases and J 1 base, with 12 bases left between them. This CDR3 has 14 residues. The CDR3 region has the DNA TGTGCCAGCAGCGCCCAGTCAGGATCCTACGAGCAGTACTTC. Amino acids: CASSAQSGSYEQYF.

This clone was detected once. This chain links TRBV4-3 with TRBJ2-2; D is undetermined. This CDR3 has 14 amino acids. Germline CDR1 is LGHNA and CDR2 is YSLEER. The V end lost 3 bases, the J end lost 5 bases, and 10 bases lay between the germline ends. The chain's CDR3 is CASSHTTITGELFF. The CDR3 coding sequence is TGCGCCAGCAGCCACACAACAATTACCGGGGAGCTGTTTTTT.

V gene TRBV3-1 (or the pseudogene TRBV3-2) combines with J gene TRBJ2-2; D remains ambiguous. There are 12 residues in the CDR3. V was cut by 8 bases and J by 6 bases, with 10 bases left in between. The germline V gene has CDR1 LGHDT and CDR2 YNNKEL (reference sequence). The CDR3 nucleotides are TGTGCCAGCCGGTACGGTCCCGGGGAGCTGTTTTTT. Protein sequence: CASRYGPGELFF.

The J gene is TRBJ2-7, the V gene TRBV28; no clear D gene. Germline V gives CDR1 MDHEN, CDR2 SYDVKM. This CDR3 region has 13 residues. V lost 4 bases, J lost 2 bases, and 9 bases lay in between. The CDR3 DNA follows: TGTGCCAGCAGTTCCGACTTCACCTACGAGCAGTACTTC. It encodes CASSSDFTYEQYF.

CDR3 amino acids: CASSSGGASLSTQYF. CDR3 nucleotides: TGTGCCAGCAGCTCCGGAGGGGCTAGTCTCTCGACCCAGTACTTC. This sequence joins TRBV7-9 and TRBJ2-5, with D possibly matching TRBD2 (6 bases). Germline lookup yields CDR1 SEHNR and CDR2 FQNEAQ (reference sequence). Trimming stripped 4 bases from V and 7 bases from J, with 19 bases between. The CDR3 covers 15 residues.

CDR3 loop: CASSLSAAGTEQFF. The CDR3 nucleotides read TGTGCCAGCAGCTTATCTGCGGCGGGAACTGAGCAGTTCTTC. The chain links TRBV7-9 to TRBJ2-1, with D maybe TRBD2 (6 bases). The V gene's germline CDR1 is SEHNR and CDR2 FQNEAQ (reference sequence). The CDR3 covers 14 residues. V was cut by 2 bases and J by 9 bases, with 14 bases left in between. Drawing the rest from reference TRBV7-9 and TRBJ2-1, the complete variable domain is DTGVSQNPRHKITKRGQNVTFRCDPISEHNRLYWYRQTLGQGPEFLTYFQNEAQLEKSRLLSDRFSAERPKGSFSTLEIQRTEQGDSAMYLCASSLSAAGTEQFFGPGTRLTVL.

This clone was counted a few times. The CDR3 region is CASRIGSRPTGTYNEQFF. The CDR3 DNA reads as TGTGCCAGCAGAATCGGTAGCAGGCCCACCGGGACCTACAATGAGCAGTTCTTC. The chain combines TRBV27 with TRBJ2-1; the D gene is possibly TRBD2 (5 bases). Germline values: CDR1 MNHEY, CDR2 SMNVEV (reference sequence). This CDR3 is built from 18 residues. The ends were cut back, 6 bases at V and 2 bases at J, with 23 bases in the middle.